This T cell receptor beta chain originates from a study of T-cell reconstitution after alpha-beta-depleted transplantation in children. Trimming cost V 6 bases and J 0 bases, with 11 bases left between them. The CDR3 runs 14 residues. This clonotype was seen repeatedly, ten times or more. Unique molecular identifiers were incorporated into the prepared TCRbeta library. A single record per CDR3 protein comes from TCRdb applying MiXCR to the PCR reads. This table holds around 580,000 distinct CDR3 sequences, about 21% found once. This clonotype was obtained from a boy in the first two years of life who had a stem cell transplant for acute myeloid leukemia, so the T cells may come from the graft donor. This specimen was PBMCs, mostly from graft donor cells, taken 360 days after TCRalphabeta/CD19-depleted stem cell transplant. This sequence joins TRBV12-3 or TRBV12-4 and TRBJ1-1; D perhaps matches TRBD1 (6 bases). CDR3 bases: TGTGCCAGCAGCTTGACAGGAATGAACACTGAAGCTTTCTTT. Its translation is CASSLTGMNTEAFF.